The sequence of this T cell receptor beta chain was determined in a study of technical replicates of blood from a handful of donors. The germline V gene encodes CDR1 SEHNR and CDR2 FQNEAQ (reference sequence). The V segment lost 6 bases and the J segment 3 bases; nucleotides outside the gene matches: 4. This CDR3 is 14 amino acids long. The table lists this clone with a few counts. The data were produced by immunoSEQ multiplex PCR, yet TCRdb's version contains in-frame clones alone and is incomplete. The sample has tens of thousands of clones, around 94% seen once; the top ten hold approximately 0.42%.

The material sequenced was T cells isolated from PBMCs. This clonotype was obtained from a human donor in good health. This rearrangement joins TRBV7-9 to TRBJ2-2; 7 nucleotides line up with TRBD2. CDR3 protein: CASSREVYTGELFF. CDR3 bases: TGTGCCAGCAGTCGGGAGGTTTACACCGGGGAGCTGTTTTTT.